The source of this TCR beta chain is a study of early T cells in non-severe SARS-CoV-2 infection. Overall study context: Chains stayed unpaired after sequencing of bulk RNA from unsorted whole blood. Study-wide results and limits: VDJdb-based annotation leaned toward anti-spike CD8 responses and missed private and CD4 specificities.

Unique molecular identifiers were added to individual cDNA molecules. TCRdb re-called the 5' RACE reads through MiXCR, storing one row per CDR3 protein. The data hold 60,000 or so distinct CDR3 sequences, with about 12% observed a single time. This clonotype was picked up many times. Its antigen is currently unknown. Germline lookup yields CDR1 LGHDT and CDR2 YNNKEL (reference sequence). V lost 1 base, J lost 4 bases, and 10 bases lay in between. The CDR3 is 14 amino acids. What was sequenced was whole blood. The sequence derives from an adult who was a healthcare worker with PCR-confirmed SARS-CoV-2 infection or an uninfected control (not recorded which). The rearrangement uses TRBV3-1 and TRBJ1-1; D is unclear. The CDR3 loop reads CASSQGNRGTEAFF. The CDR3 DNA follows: TGTGCCAGCAGCCAAGGGAATAGAGGCACTGAAGCTTTCTTT.